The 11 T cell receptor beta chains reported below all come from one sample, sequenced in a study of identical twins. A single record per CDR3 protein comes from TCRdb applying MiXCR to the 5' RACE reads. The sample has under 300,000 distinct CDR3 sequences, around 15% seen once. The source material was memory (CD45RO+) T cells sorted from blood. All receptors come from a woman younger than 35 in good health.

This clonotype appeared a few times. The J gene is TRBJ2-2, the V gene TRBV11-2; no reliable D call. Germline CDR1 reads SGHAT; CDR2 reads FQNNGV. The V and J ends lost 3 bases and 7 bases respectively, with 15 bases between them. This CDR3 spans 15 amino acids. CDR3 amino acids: CASSFNVQIFGELFF. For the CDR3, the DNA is TGTGCCAGCAGCTTCAATGTCCAGATCTTCGGGGAGCTGTTTTTT.

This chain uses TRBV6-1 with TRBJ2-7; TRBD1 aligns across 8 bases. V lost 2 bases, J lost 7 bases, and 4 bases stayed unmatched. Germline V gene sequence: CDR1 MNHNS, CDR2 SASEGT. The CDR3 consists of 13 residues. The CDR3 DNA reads TGTGCCAGCAGTGAATCCCGGACAGGGGAGCAGTACTTC. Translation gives CASSESRTGEQYF.

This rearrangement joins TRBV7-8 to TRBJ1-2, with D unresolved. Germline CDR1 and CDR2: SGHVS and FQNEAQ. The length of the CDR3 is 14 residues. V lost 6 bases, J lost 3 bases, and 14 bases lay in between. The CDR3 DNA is TGTGCCAGCAGTTATGACCCGTCTGACTATGGCTACACCTTC. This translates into CASSYDPSDYGYTF.

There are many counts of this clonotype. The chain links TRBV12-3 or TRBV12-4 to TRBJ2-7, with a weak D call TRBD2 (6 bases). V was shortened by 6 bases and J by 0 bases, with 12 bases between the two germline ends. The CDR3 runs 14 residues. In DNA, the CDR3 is TGTGCCAGCAGCTCGAGGGGAGGCTCCTACGAGCAGTACTTC. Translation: CASSSRGGSYEQYF.

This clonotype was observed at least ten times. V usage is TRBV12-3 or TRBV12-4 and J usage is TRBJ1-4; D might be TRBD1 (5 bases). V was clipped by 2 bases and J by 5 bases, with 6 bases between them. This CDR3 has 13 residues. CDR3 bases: TGTGCCAGCAGTTTAAACAGGAATGAAAAACTGTTTTTT. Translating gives CASSLNRNEKLFF.

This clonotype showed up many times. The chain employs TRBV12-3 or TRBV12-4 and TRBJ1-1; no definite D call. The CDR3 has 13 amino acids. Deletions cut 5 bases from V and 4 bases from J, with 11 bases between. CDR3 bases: TGTGCCAGCAGTCGAACCGAGTTCACTGAAGCTTTCTTT. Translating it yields CASSRTEFTEAFF.

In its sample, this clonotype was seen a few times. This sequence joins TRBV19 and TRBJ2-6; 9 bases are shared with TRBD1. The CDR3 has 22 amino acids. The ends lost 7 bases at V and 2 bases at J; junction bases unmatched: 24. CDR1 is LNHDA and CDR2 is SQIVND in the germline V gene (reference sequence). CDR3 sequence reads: CASIQNWDRARMSVPGANVLTF. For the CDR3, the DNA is TGTGCCAGTATTCAAAACTGGGACAGGGCAAGAATGTCGGTTCCTGGGGCCAACGTCCTGACTTTC.

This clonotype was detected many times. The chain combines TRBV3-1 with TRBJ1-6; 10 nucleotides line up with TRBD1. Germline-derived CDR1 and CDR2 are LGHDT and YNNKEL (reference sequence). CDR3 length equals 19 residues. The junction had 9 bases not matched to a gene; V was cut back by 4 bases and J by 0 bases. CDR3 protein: CASSPRTGGSYSYNSPLHF. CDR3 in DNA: TGTGCCAGCAGCCCCCGGACAGGGGGTTCTTACTCCTATAATTCACCCCTCCACTTT.

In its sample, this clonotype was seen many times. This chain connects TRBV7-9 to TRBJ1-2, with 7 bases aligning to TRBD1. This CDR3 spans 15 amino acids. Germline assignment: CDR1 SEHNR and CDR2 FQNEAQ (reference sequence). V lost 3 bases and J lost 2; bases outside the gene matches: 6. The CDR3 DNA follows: TGTGCCAGCAGCTTCTCCGACAGGGACAACTATGGCTACACCTTC. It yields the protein CASSFSDRDNYGYTF.

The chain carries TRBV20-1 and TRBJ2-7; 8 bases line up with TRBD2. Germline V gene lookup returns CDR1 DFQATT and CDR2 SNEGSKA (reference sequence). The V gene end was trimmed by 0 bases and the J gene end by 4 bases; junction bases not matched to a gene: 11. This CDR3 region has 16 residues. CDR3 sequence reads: CSARDPSGSSGYEQYF. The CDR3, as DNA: TGCAGTGCTAGAGATCCGAGCGGGAGTTCCGGGTACGAGCAGTACTTC.

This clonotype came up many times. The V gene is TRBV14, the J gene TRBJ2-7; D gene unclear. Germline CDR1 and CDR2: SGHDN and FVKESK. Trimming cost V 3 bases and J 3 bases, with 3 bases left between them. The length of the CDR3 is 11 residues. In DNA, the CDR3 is TGTGCCAGCAGCCATTTCTACGAGCAGTACTTC. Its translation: CASSHFYEQYF.